These 18 T cell receptor beta chains originate from one sample sequenced in a study of blood T cell repertoires in COVID-19. The method was immunoSEQ multiplex PCR; TCRdb's version includes in-frame clones alone and lacks a portion of them. The table lists tens of thousands of clones, about 80% of them singletons, with about 16% in the top ten. The material sequenced was peripheral blood. These receptors all come from a human donor in a cohort sampled during active COVID-19.

The rearrangement links TRBV6-6 to TRBJ2-2; a possible D gene is TRBD2 (5 bases). With 0 bases removed from V and 7 bases from J, the gap between germline ends came to 6 bases. The CDR3 runs 13 residues. Germline V gives CDR1 MNHNY, CDR2 SVGAGI (reference sequence). The CDR3 spells CASSYSGVGELFF. Here the CDR3 DNA reads TGTGCCAGCAGTTACTCCGGGGTCGGGGAGCTGTTTTTT.

This rearrangement joins TRBV7-9 to TRBJ2-5; D gene unclear. This CDR3 is 15 amino acids long. Germline V gives CDR1 SEHNR, CDR2 FQNEAQ (reference sequence). Between the trimmed V and J ends, which lost 2 bases and 4 bases, there was a span of 14 bases. As DNA, the CDR3 is TGTGCCAGCAGCTTATTAAAAAGCGCCAGAGAGACCCAGTACTTC. This translates into CASSLLKSARETQYF.

J is TRBJ2-2 and V is TRBV7-9; possible D gene TRBD1, 7 bases. Germline CDR1 reads SEHNR; CDR2 reads FQNEAQ (reference sequence). V lost 7 bases to trimming and J lost 4 bases, with 13 bases between them. The CDR3 contains 14 residues. CDR3 residues: CASTRGESTGELFF. For the CDR3, the DNA is TGTGCCAGCACCAGGGGGGAGTCCACCGGGGAGCTGTTTTTT.

V gene TRBV5-1 combines with J gene TRBJ2-1; 10 nucleotides align to TRBD2. This CDR3 comprises 16 residues. The J segment lost 8 bases and the V segment lost 3 bases, leaving 11 bases of the junction unmatched. CDR1 is SGHRS, CDR2 YFSETQ, per germline. The CDR3 sequence: CASSSLAGVPFYEQFF. In DNA, the CDR3 is TGCGCCAGCAGCTCTCTAGCGGGAGTTCCATTTTATGAGCAGTTCTTC.

CDR3 region: CASSLLGLAPGEQYF. The CDR3 DNA reads as TGTGCCAGCAGCTTGCTGGGACTAGCGCCGGGCGAGCAGTACTTC. The V gene is TRBV7-9, the J gene TRBJ2-7; 10 positions agree with TRBD2. This CDR3 spans 15 amino acids. The trim removed 3 bases at V and 6 bases at J, leaving 8 bases unmatched. CDR1 and CDR2 from the germline V gene are SEHNR and FQNEAQ (reference sequence).

The chain employs TRBV7-9 and TRBJ2-1; 9 bases align to TRBD1. CDR3 size: 15 residues. With V trimmed by 5 bases and J by 5 bases, 7 bases remained unmatched. CDR1 SEHNR and CDR2 FQNEAQ come from the germline V gene (reference sequence). CDR3 sequence (DNA): TGTGCCAGCAGCCGCGGGGACAGGGTCCACAATGAGCAGTTCTTC. This sequence encodes CASSRGDRVHNEQFF.

The chain recombines TRBV5-1 with TRBJ1-6; D might be TRBD1 (5 bases). CDR3 size: 17 residues. With 4 bases removed from V and 9 bases from J, the gap between germline ends came to 23 bases. Per the germline V gene, CDR1 is SGHRS and CDR2 is YFSETQ. CDR3 in DNA: TGCGCCAGCAGCCGGGAAGGAGGGGTTCAGGGAATTTCACCCCTCCACTTT. It yields the protein CASSREGGVQGISPLHF. Full variable domain (missing parts from reference TRBV5-1 and TRBJ1-6): KAGVTQTPRYLIKTRGQQVTLSCSPISGHRSVSWYQQTPGQGLQFLFEYFSETQRNKGNFPGRFSGRQFSNSRSEMNVSTLELGDSALYLCASSREGGVQGISPLHFGNGTRLTVT.

The V call is TRBV2, the J call TRBJ1-6; 8 bases agree with TRBD1. The J segment lost 9 bases and the V segment lost 4 bases, leaving 8 bases of the junction unmatched. Germline loops: CDR1 SNHLY, CDR2 FYNNEI. CDR3 length: 15 residues. In nucleotides, the CDR3 is TGTGCCAGCAGTGGTCGACAGGGGAATGGTTCACCCCTCCACTTT. Amino acid sequence: CASSGRQGNGSPLHF.

The rearrangement uses TRBV5-5 and TRBJ1-1, with D uncertain. Germline V gene lookup returns CDR1 SGHKS and CDR2 YYEKEE (reference sequence). The length of the CDR3 is 13 residues. V lost 0 bases and J 2 bases, leaving 5 bases between the germline ends. This CDR3 is CASSLDFNTEAFF. CDR3 nucleotide sequence: TGTGCCAGCAGCTTGGACTTTAACACTGAAGCTTTCTTT. Variable domain in full (rest from reference TRBV5-5 and TRBJ1-1): DAGVTQSPTHLIKTRGQQVTLRCSPISGHKSVSWYQQVLGQGPQFIFQYYEKEERGRGNFPDRFSARQFPNYSSELNVNALLLGDSALYLCASSLDFNTEAFFGQGTRLTVV.

The J gene is TRBJ1-2, the V gene TRBV2; no firm D call. Trimming took off 7 bases at V and 4 bases at J, with 16 bases between the two ends. Germline V CDR1 and CDR2: SNHLY, FYNNEI. This CDR3 comprises 14 residues. CDR3 in DNA: TGTGCCAGCACAGTGACGGGGAGCCTCTATGGCTACACCTTC. Its translation is CASTVTGSLYGYTF. The full variable domain, in which reference TRBV2 and TRBJ1-2 provide the parts outside the CDR3, is EPEVTQTPSHQVTQMGQEVILRCVPISNHLYFYWYRQILGQKVEFLVSFYNNEISEKSEIFDDQFSVERPDGSNFTLKIRSTKLEDSAMYFCASTVTGSLYGYTFGSGTRLTVV.

This chain connects TRBV28 to TRBJ1-2, with D unresolved. The germline gives CDR1 MDHEN, CDR2 SYDVKM. The CDR3 is 14 residues long. The V and J ends lost 7 bases and 6 bases respectively, with 18 bases between them. The chain's CDR3 is CASKISRRRDGYTF. In DNA form, the CDR3 reads TGTGCCAGCAAAATCTCGCGCAGGAGGGATGGCTACACCTTC.

The V call is TRBV7-2, the J call TRBJ2-7; 8 bases line up with TRBD2. This CDR3 has 15 residues. J was trimmed by 0 bases and V by 4 bases; bases with no gene match: 5. CDR1 and CDR2 (germline): SGHTA, FQGNSA. CDR3 loop: CASSYGLAPSYEQYF. The CDR3 DNA follows: TGTGCCAGCAGCTACGGACTAGCCCCCTCCTACGAGCAGTACTTC. Variable domain in full (rest from reference TRBV7-2 and TRBJ2-7): GAGVSQSPSNKVTEKGKDVELRCDPISGHTALYWYRQSLGQGLEFLIYFQGNSAPDKSGLPSDRFSAERTGGSVSTLTIQRTQQEDSAVYLCASSYGLAPSYEQYFGPGTRLTVT.

This sequence joins TRBV28 and TRBJ2-7; TRBD2 matches at 9 bases. Germline values: CDR1 MDHEN, CDR2 SYDVKM. The trim removed 8 bases at V and 2 bases at J, leaving 7 bases unmatched. The CDR3 is made up of 14 amino acids. CDR3 coding DNA: TGTGCCAGCTGTGCGGGGGGGTTACCCTACGAGCAGTACTTC. Translation gives CASCAGGLPYEQYF. The full variable domain, completed using reference TRBV28 and TRBJ2-7, is DVKVTQSSRYLVKRTGEKVFLECVQDMDHENMFWYRQDPGLGLRLIYFSYDVKMKEKGDIPEGYSVSREKKERFSLILESASTNQTSMYLCASCAGGLPYEQYFGPGTRLTVT.

CDR3 sequence (DNA): TGTGCCAGCTCACCACGCCATTCCGGACAGGGGCTAGGTGAGCAGTTCTTC. Amino acids: CASSPRHSGQGLGEQFF. V usage is TRBV18 and J usage is TRBJ2-1, with 9 bases that match TRBD1. Germline V gene sequence: CDR1 KGHSH, CDR2 LQKENI. This CDR3 has 17 residues. J lost 9 bases, V lost 1 base, and 13 bases had no gene match.

This clone was counted a few times. This chain uses TRBV6-5 with TRBJ1-3, with TRBD1 identical over 7 bases. This CDR3 has 13 residues. Germline V gene sequence: CDR1 MNHEY, CDR2 SVGAGI. The CDR3 region is CASRDSSGNTIYF. The CDR3 DNA reads TGTGCGAGCCGGGACAGCTCTGGAAACACCATATATTTT.

This chain links TRBV7-8 with TRBJ2-7; perhaps TRBD1 as D (8 bases). Germline V gene data show CDR1 as SGHVS and CDR2 as FQNEAQ. V was pared by 0 bases and J by 2 bases, with 23 bases between. CDR3 size: 19 residues. The chain's CDR3 is CASSLASGQGSRGPYEQYF. In DNA form, the CDR3 reads TGTGCCAGCAGCTTAGCAAGCGGACAGGGTTCGCGGGGGCCCTACGAGCAGTACTTC.

This chain's CDR3 is CASSIAGYGYTF. In nucleotides, the CDR3 is TGTGCCAGTAGTATTGCGGGCTATGGCTACACCTTC. The V and J genes are TRBV19 and TRBJ1-2; D unclear. V gave up 3 bases and J gave up 4 bases, with 6 bases separating them. CDR3 size: 12 residues. Germline-derived CDR1 and CDR2 are LNHDA and SQIVND (reference sequence).

A single count supports this clone. J is TRBJ2-2 and V is TRBV18, with a possible D match to TRBD2 (6 bases). Germline values: CDR1 KGHSH, CDR2 LQKENI. The CDR3 totals 14 residues. The germline V and J ends were trimmed by 4 bases and 5 bases, with 11 bases remaining between them. The CDR3: CASSRQGRTGELFF. The CDR3 bases are TGTGCCAGCTCACGACAAGGGAGGACCGGGGAGCTGTTTTTT.